The 27 T cell receptor beta chains below all came from one sample that was sequenced in a study of T cells in Graves' hyperthyroidism and ophthalmopathy. Researchers amplified the TCR beta CDR3 regions from RNA transcripts. When the TCR CDR3 underwent first-round RT-PCR, the HTBI primer set was used. TCRdb ran MiXCR on the multiplex PCR reads and lists one entry per CDR3 protein. Counted here are under 300,000 distinct CDR3 sequences, around 20% occurring once; the ten biggest clones make up around 65%. The material sequenced was blood. The source of these receptors is a man aged 30-40 years with Graves' ophthalmopathy.

This clonotype was counted a few times. This chain uses TRBV18 with TRBJ2-3, with D perhaps matching TRBD1 (5 bases). V lost 5 bases and J 5 bases, leaving 11 bases between the germline ends. The CDR3 loop spans 13 amino acids. Germline V gene sequence: CDR1 KGHSH, CDR2 LQKENI. The CDR3 nucleotides are TGTGCCAGCTCATCGATAGGGGTAGATACGCAGTATTTT. As protein: CASSSIGVDTQYF.

Many counts were recorded for this clonotype. The rearrangement links TRBV6-5 to TRBJ2-7; D call uncertain. The CDR3 length is 13 residues. Germline lookup yields CDR1 MNHEY and CDR2 SVGAGI. Trimming removed 2 bases at V and 0 bases at J, with 5 bases between. The CDR3 sequence is CASSYEFSYEQYF. Written as DNA, the CDR3 is TGTGCCAGCAGTTACGAGTTCTCCTACGAGCAGTACTTC.

Ten or more counts support this clonotype. The chain carries TRBV30 and TRBJ1-1; 9 bases agree with TRBD1. Germline-derived CDR1 and CDR2 are GTSNPN and SVGIG (reference sequence). The CDR3 runs to 14 residues. V dropped 4 bases and J dropped 1; count of bases not matched to a gene: 4. CDR3 sequence reads: CAWKWGQGNTEAFF. The DNA for the CDR3 is TGTGCCTGGAAGTGGGGACAGGGGAACACTGAAGCTTTCTTT.

This clonotype was seen just once. The chain links TRBV6-2 or TRBV6-3 to TRBJ1-1, with 7 bases matching TRBD1. CDR1 and CDR2 (germline): MNHEY, SVGEGT. This CDR3 comprises 14 residues. Trimming cost V 4 bases and J 5 bases; bases outside gene matches: 7. Here the CDR3 DNA reads TGTGCCAGCAGTTCACAGGGGAGGGGAACTGAAGCTTTCTTT. Translating it yields CASSSQGRGTEAFF.

This clonotype was seen a few times. This rearrangement joins TRBV20-1 to TRBJ1-5; 7 nucleotides agree with TRBD1. Germline V gene sequence: CDR1 DFQATT, CDR2 SNEGSKA (reference sequence). V lost 3 bases and J lost 3; bases outside the gene matches: 8. The CDR3 is 15 amino acids. The CDR3 region has the DNA TGCAGTGCTAGGCCCGGACAGGCCCACAATCAGCCCCAGCATTTT. The encoded protein is CSARPGQAHNQPQHF.

The rearrangement uses TRBV6-1 and TRBJ2-7; 13 bases are shared with TRBD2. CDR3 length: 17 amino acids. Trimming at V came to 5 bases and at J to 7 bases, leaving 14 bases not matched to a gene. Per germline, CDR1 MNHNS and CDR2 SASEGT. The CDR3 nucleotides read TGTGCCAGCAGTCTGTTTGTGACTAGCGGGAGGCCGGGGGAGCAGTACTTC. This codes for CASSLFVTSGRPGEQYF.

Comments on this clonotype: A much larger clone sits a single nucleotide away, making a read error possible. This rearrangement joins TRBV12-3 or TRBV12-4 to TRBJ2-3, with no clear D. This CDR3 is 15 amino acids long. The CDR3 sequence: CDSSLDPQRTDTQYF. The CDR3 nucleotides read TGTGACAGCAGTTTAGATCCGCAACGCACAGATACGCAGTATTTT.

There are many counts of this clonotype. The V gene is TRBV7-9, the J gene TRBJ2-7, with D possibly matching TRBD1 (5 bases). This CDR3 spans 15 amino acids. V was clipped by 4 bases and J by 4 bases, with 17 bases between them. Germline-derived CDR1 and CDR2 are SEHNR and FQNEAQ (reference sequence). For the CDR3, the DNA is TGTGCCAGCAGCTCTGCCTCAGGGCACACATACGAGCAGTACTTC. Its translation is CASSSASGHTYEQYF.

As to this clonotype: A read error may explain this, as a much larger clone is one base away. Without the conserved terminal phenylalanine or tryptophan, this CDR3 likely stems from a read error. The rearrangement links TRBV3-1 to TRBJ1-2; the D gene is possibly TRBD1 (5 bases). The CDR3 consists of 17 residues. Germline V lookup: CDR1 LGHDT, CDR2 YNNKEL (reference sequence). The germline V and J ends were trimmed by 4 bases and 0 bases, with 18 bases remaining between them. The CDR3 sequence is CASSRLWQGPANYGYTL. Written as DNA, the CDR3 is TGTGCCAGCAGCCGACTCTGGCAGGGACCAGCTAACTATGGCTACACCCTC.

This clonotype was counted ten times or more. The chain uses TRBV11-2 and TRBJ2-1; 9 bases match TRBD2. The trim removed 5 bases at V and 4 bases at J, leaving 3 bases unmatched. The CDR3 loop spans 14 amino acids. Germline V gene data show CDR1 as SGHAT and CDR2 as FQNNGV. The CDR3 sequence is CASSNSGRYNEQFF. In DNA form, the CDR3 reads TGTGCCAGCAGCAATAGCGGGAGATACAATGAGCAGTTCTTC.

This clonotype was found a few times. The chain links TRBV6-5 to TRBJ1-2, with D possibly matching TRBD1 (5 bases). Germline CDR1 is MNHEY and CDR2 is SVGAGI. V was cut by 0 bases and J by 8 bases, with 13 bases left in between. There are 14 residues in the CDR3. The chain's CDR3 is CASSYSWDASGYTF. CDR3 coding DNA: TGTGCCAGCAGTTACTCGTGGGACGCGTCCGGCTACACCTTC.

Many counts were recorded for this clonotype. CDR3 sequence reads: CASKLVVVRKAGREAFF. The CDR3 region has the DNA TGTGCCAGCAAGTTGGTTGTGGTGCGGAAGGCCGGTCGAGAAGCTTTCTTT. This rearrangement joins TRBV2 to TRBJ1-1; D uncertain. Germline lookup yields CDR1 SNHLY and CDR2 FYNNEI. This CDR3 has 17 amino acids. V was clipped by 7 bases and J by 8 bases, with 29 bases between them.

The chain couples TRBV7-3 to TRBJ2-2; 7 nucleotides agree with TRBD2. The trim removed 5 bases at V and 7 bases at J, leaving 7 bases unmatched. This CDR3 spans 14 amino acids. Germline V gene lookup returns CDR1 SGHTA and CDR2 FQGTGA. The CDR3 reads CASSRTREDGELFF. The CDR3 nucleotides read TGTGCCAGCAGCAGGACTAGAGAAGACGGGGAGCTGTTTTTT.

Only a few counts were recorded for this clonotype. This chain uses TRBV5-1 with TRBJ2-5; D uncertain. CDR1 is SGHRS, CDR2 YFSETQ, per germline. V was cut by 4 bases and J by 2 bases, with 9 bases left in between. This CDR3 spans 13 amino acids. In DNA, the CDR3 is TGCGCCAGCAGCGGAATGACTCAAGAGACCCAGTACTTC. As protein: CASSGMTQETQYF. The variable domain in full, completed from reference TRBV5-1 and TRBJ2-5, reads KAGVTQTPRYLIKTRGQQVTLSCSPISGHRSVSWYQQTPGQGLQFLFEYFSETQRNKGNFPGRFSGRQFSNSRSEMNVSTLELGDSALYLCASSGMTQETQYFGPGTRLLVL.

Worth noting for this clonotype: It may be a read error: a sequence one base away is much more abundant. The J gene is TRBJ2-3, the V gene TRBV20-1; TRBD2 aligns across 7 bases. Germline CDR1 DFQATT, CDR2 SNEGSKA (reference sequence). The CDR3 is made up of 15 amino acids. CDR3 in amino acids: CSAPGIVGGTDTQYF. The CDR3 DNA follows: TGCAGCGCCCCAGGGATCGTGGGAGGGACGGATACGCAGTATTTT.

At least ten counts were recorded for this clonotype. The gene calls are TRBV2 and TRBJ2-1; 12 bases agree with TRBD2. Trimming took 11 bases from V and 4 from J; bases not matched to a gene: 6. This CDR3 contains 14 residues. Germline loops: CDR1 SNHLY, CDR2 FYNNEI. CDR3 nucleotides: TGTGCCGGGAAGCTAGCGGGAGGGTACAATGAGCAGTTCTTC. Translated, it gives CAGKLAGGYNEQFF.

The CDR3 sequence is CASGGSETQYF. The DNA for the CDR3 is TGTGCCAGCGGCGGGAGTGAGACCCAGTACTTC. The V and J genes are TRBV9 and TRBJ2-5; TRBD2 matches at 7 bases. The trim removed 7 bases at V and 5 bases at J, leaving 2 bases unmatched. Germline CDR1 reads SGDLS; CDR2 reads YYNGEE. This CDR3 has 11 residues. The full variable domain, its missing parts supplied by reference TRBV9 and TRBJ2-5, is DSGVTQTPKHLITATGQRVTLRCSPRSGDLSVYWYQQSLDQGLQFLIQYYNGEERAKGNILERFSAQQFPDLHSELNLSSLELGDSALYFCASGGSETQYFGPGTRLLVL.

In this sample, this clonotype turned up many times. This CDR3 reads CASSQDVRYEQYF. The CDR3 bases are TGTGCCAGCAGCCAAGATGTAAGATACGAGCAGTACTTC. The genes are TRBV3-1 and TRBJ2-7; no clear D gene. With 0 bases removed from V and 4 bases from J, the gap between germline ends came to 7 bases. CDR3 length: 13 residues. CDR1 LGHDT and CDR2 YNNKEL come from the germline V gene (reference sequence).

As DNA, the CDR3 is TGTGCCAGCAGCCTGGCAGCGGGACGGTCCTATGGCTACACCTTC. Protein sequence: CASSLAAGRSYGYTF. This rearrangement joins TRBV7-9 to TRBJ1-2, with a weak D call TRBD1 (5 bases). Germline CDR1 is SEHNR and CDR2 is FQNEAQ (reference sequence). Trimming left V 5 bases short and J 4 bases short, with 17 bases between. This CDR3 is 15 amino acids long.

This chain joins TRBV6-1 and TRBJ2-1; TRBD2 is a possible D gene (6 bases). The CDR3 sequence is 14 residues long. Trimming cost V 6 bases and J 0 bases, with 9 bases left between them. The germline gives CDR1 MNHNS, CDR2 SASEGT. CDR3 loop: CASRAGSSYNEQFF. CDR3 coding DNA: TGTGCCAGCAGGGCGGGGAGCTCCTACAATGAGCAGTTCTTC.

This clonotype has just one count. Its ends do not fully match the called genes, so a read error is possible. This chain uses TRBV7-2 with TRBJ2-1; 12 bases agree with TRBD2. This CDR3 region has 15 residues. Germline assignment: CDR1 SGHTA and CDR2 FQGNSA. This CDR3 is CVSSALLAGGHEQFF. CDR3 sequence (DNA): TGTGTCAGCAGCGCCTTACTAGCGGGAGGCCATGAGCAGTTCTTC.

This clonotype is a singleton in its sample. V gene TRBV5-8 combines with J gene TRBJ2-1; a possible D gene is TRBD2 (7 bases). The V gene lost 4 bases and the J gene lost 6 bases, with 17 bases spanning the gap. CDR1 and CDR2 (germline): SGHTS, YDEGEE. The CDR3 contains 15 residues. The CDR3 protein is CASSPWLGGGNEQFF. DNA for the CDR3: TGTGCCAGCAGCCCCTGGCTAGGGGGGGGCAATGAGCAGTTCTTC.

This clonotype was counted at least ten times. The chain combines TRBV28 with TRBJ2-1; TRBD2 might be the D (6 bases). The CDR3 is 15 amino acids. Germline CDR1 reads MDHEN; CDR2 reads SYDVKM. Trimming pared 3 bases from V and 8 bases from J, leaving 17 bases between. This CDR3 reads CASSFGGSAWDEQFF. Written as DNA, the CDR3 is TGTGCCAGCAGTTTTGGAGGGAGCGCATGGGATGAGCAGTTCTTC.

This clonotype was counted between two and nine times. This rearrangement joins TRBV12-3 or TRBV12-4 to TRBJ2-1; tentative D call: TRBD2 (6 bases). V lost 2 bases and J 1 base, leaving 12 bases between the germline ends. The CDR3 length is 16 residues. The CDR3: CASSLSGGVSYNEQFF. The CDR3 region has the DNA TGTGCCAGCAGTTTAAGCGGAGGGGTTTCCTACAATGAGCAGTTCTTC.

This clonotype was observed a few times. The chain is built from TRBV2 and TRBJ2-7; 8 positions match TRBD2. The ends lost 8 bases at V and 3 bases at J; junction bases unmatched: 12. This CDR3 has 15 amino acids. Germline V gene data show CDR1 as SNHLY and CDR2 as FYNNEI. DNA for the CDR3: TGTGCCAGCGGAAGGGCTAGCGGGCCGGTCTACGAGCAGTACTTC. Translating gives CASGRASGPVYEQYF.

On this clonotype itself: The CDR3 does not close with the conserved phenylalanine or tryptophan, likely indicating a read error. The chain combines TRBV6-1 with TRBJ1-1; the D gene is possibly TRBD1 (6 bases). The CDR3 is made up of 12 amino acids. The V and J ends lost 7 bases and 3 bases respectively, with 9 bases between them. Germline V gives CDR1 MNHNS, CDR2 SASEGT. The DNA for the CDR3 is TGTGCCAGCACAACAGGGTACACTGAAGCTTTCCTT. It yields the protein CASTTGYTEAFL.

This clonotype was counted between two and nine times. V is TRBV28 and J is TRBJ1-1; the D gene is possibly TRBD1 (5 bases). Germline assignment: CDR1 MDHEN and CDR2 SYDVKM. The CDR3 sequence is 13 residues long. V lost 6 bases and J 6 bases, leaving 14 bases between the germline ends. The CDR3 protein is CASRRQIYAEAFF. CDR3 bases: TGTGCCAGCAGACGACAGATTTACGCTGAAGCTTTCTTT.